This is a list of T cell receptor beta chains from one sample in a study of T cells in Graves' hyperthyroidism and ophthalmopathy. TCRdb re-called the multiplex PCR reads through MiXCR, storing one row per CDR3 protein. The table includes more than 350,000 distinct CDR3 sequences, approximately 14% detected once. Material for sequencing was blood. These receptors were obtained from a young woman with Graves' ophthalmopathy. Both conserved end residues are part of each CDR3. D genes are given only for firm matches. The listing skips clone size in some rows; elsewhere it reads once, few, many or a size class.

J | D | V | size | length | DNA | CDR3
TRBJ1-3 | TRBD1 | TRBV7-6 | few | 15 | TGTGCCAGCAGCTTAAGCGGGACAGGCGGAAACACCATATATTTT | CASSLSGTGGNTIYF
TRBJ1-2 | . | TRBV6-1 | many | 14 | TGTGCCAGCAGGGTGTCGGGAATCCGCCATGGCTACACCTTC | CASRVSGIRHGYTF
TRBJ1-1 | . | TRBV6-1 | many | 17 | TGTGCCAGCAGTCAACCCTGGGAGAACAGAGCTAACACTGAAGCTTTCTTT | CASSQPWENRANTEAFF
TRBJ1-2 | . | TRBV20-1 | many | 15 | TGCAGTGCTGATGCCCTTGGACAGCGATCCTATGGCTACACCTTC | CSADALGQRSYGYTF
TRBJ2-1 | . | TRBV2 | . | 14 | TGTGCCGGCAGTGAACTTGGACTAAGCTATGAGCAGTTCTTC | CAGSELGLSYEQFF
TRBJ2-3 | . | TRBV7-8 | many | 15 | TGTGCCAGCAGCCCACCGGGACCACGCACAGATACGCAGTATTTT | CASSPPGPRTDTQYF
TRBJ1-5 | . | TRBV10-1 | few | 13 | TGCGCCAGCAGTGAGTTTGGGAGTCAGCCCCAGCATTTT | CASSEFGSQPQHF
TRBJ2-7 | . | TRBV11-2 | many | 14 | TGTGCCAGCAGCTTAGAGACAGTAGAAAACGAGCAGTACTTC | CASSLETVENEQYF
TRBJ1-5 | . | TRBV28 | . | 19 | TGTGCCAGCAGTTTGAGCCGGGACAAGACACGTGTAGGCAATCAGCCCCAGCATTTT | CASSLSRDKTRVGNQPQHF
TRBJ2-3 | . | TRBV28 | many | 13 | TGTGCCAGCACTGGGGTTAGCACAGATACGCAGTATTTT | CASTGVSTDTQYF
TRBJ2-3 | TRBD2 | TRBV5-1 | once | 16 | TGCGCCAGCAGCTTGGCTAGCGGGGGGGCCGCAGATACGCAGTATTTT | CASSLASGGAADTQYF
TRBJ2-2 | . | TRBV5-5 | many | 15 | TGTGCCAGCACCCCCCGGGCGGATAACACCGGGGAGCTGTTTTTT | CASTPRADNTGELFF
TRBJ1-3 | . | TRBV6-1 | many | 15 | TGTGCCAGCGGAAAGGACGGGTCCTCTGGAAACACCATATATTTT | CASGKDGSSGNTIYF
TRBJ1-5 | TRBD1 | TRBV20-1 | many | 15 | TGCAGTGCCCCGACAGGGGTCGAAAGCAATCAGCCCCAGCATTTT | CSAPTGVESNQPQHF
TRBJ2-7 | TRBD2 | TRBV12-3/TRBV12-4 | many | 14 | TGTGCCAGCAGTTTAGGTAGCGGGGGCTACGAGCAGTACTTC | CASSLGSGGYEQYF
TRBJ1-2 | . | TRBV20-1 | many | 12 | TGCAGTTCCGGCTCGAGTGGGGCTGGCTACACCTTC | CSSGSSGAGYTF
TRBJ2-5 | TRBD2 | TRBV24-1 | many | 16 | TGTGCCACCAGTGATTCGGCTAGCGGGGGACAAGAGACCCAGTACTTC | CATSDSASGGQETQYF
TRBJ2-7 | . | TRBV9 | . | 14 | TGTGCCAGCAGCGCGTCGACAGAAGCCTACGAGCAGTACTTC | CASSASTEAYEQYF
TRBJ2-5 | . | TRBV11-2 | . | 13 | TGTGCCAGCAGCTTTAAGAGCCAAGAGACCCAGTACTTC | CASSFKSQETQYF
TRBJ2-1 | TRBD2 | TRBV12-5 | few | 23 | TGTGCTAGTGGTGTTGGTATCCCCAAAGCGGGGGGAACACAGAAAACAAATTACAATGAGCAGTTCTTC | CASGVGIPKAGGTQKTNYNEQFF
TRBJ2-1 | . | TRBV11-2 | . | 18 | TGTGCCAGCAGCTGGACCCGGGACACCTACAGCTCCTACAATGAGCAGTTCTTC | CASSWTRDTYSSYNEQFF
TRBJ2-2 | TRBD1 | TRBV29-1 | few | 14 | TGCAGCGTTGTAAAGGGACAGGCTACCGGGGAGCTGTTTTTT | CSVVKGQATGELFF
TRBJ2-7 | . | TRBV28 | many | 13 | TGTGCCAGCGGAGGGACCGTGCCCCACGAGCAGTACTTC | CASGGTVPHEQYF
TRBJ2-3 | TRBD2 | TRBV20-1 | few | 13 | TGCAGTGCTTCACTAGCGGGCACAGATACGCAGTATTTT | CSASLAGTDTQYF
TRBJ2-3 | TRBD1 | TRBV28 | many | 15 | TGTGCCAGCAGTTCTACTAGGGGGCCCACAGATACGCAGTATTTT | CASSSTRGPTDTQYF
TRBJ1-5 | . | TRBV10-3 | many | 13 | TGTGCCATCACTCCGGGTTTCAATCAGCCCCAGCATTTT | CAITPGFNQPQHF
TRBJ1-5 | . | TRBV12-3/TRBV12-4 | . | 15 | TGTGCCAGCAGTTTGGGTCTTAGTTGGGCACAGCCCCAGCATTTT | CASSLGLSWAQPQHF
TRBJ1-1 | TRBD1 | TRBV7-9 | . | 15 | TGTGCCAGCAGCTTAAACCGGGACAGCAACACTGAAGCTTTCTTT | CASSLNRDSNTEAFF
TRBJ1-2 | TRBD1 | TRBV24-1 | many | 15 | TGTGCCACGACCGGCTCGGACAGGGAAGGCTATGGCTACACCTTC | CATTGSDREGYGYTF
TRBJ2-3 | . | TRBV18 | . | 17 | TGTGCCAGCTCACCCCTGACAGGACCGACTTCCACAGATACGCAGTATTTT | CASSPLTGPTSTDTQYF
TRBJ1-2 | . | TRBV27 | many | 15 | TGTGCCAGCAGTTTTCACCAACAGGGATACTATGGCTACACCTTC | CASSFHQQGYYGYTF
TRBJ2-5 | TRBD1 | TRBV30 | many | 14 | TGTGCCTGGAGGCTATGGGCAGGGGGAGAGACCCAGTACTTC | CAWRLWAGGETQYF
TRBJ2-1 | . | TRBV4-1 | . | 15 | TGCGCCAGCAGCCTAAGGGGGGCCGGGTGGGATGAGCAGTTCTTC | CASSLRGAGWDEQFF
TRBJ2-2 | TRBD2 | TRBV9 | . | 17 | TGTGCCAGCAGCGTAGGTAGCGGGAGAACGAACACCGGGGAGCTGTTTTTT | CASSVGSGRTNTGELFF
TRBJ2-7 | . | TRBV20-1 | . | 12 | TGCAGTGCTAATGCGGGAAACTACGAGCAGTACTTC | CSANAGNYEQYF
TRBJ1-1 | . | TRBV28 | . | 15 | TGTGCCAGCACGACCCCGCGAGGGCTGAACACTGAAGCTTTCTTT | CASTTPRGLNTEAFF
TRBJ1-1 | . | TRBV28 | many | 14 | TGTGCCAGCAGTTTTTTGAAGATGAACACTGAAGCTTTCTTT | CASSFLKMNTEAFF
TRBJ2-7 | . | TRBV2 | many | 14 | TGTGCCAGCAGTGAAGCGGGGGGGCCGAACGAGCAGTACTTC | CASSEAGGPNEQYF
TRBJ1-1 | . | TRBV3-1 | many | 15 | TGTGCCAGCAGCCATCTCCGGGCCTCGAACACTGAAGCTTTCTTT | CASSHLRASNTEAFF
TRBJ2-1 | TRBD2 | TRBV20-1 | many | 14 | TGCAGTGCACTAGCGGGAAGCTCCTACAATGAGCAGTTCTTC | CSALAGSSYNEQFF
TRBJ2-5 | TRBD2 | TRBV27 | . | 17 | TGTGCCAGCAGTCGTCCTAGCGGGGGGGCCGGGTTCGAGACCCAGTACTTC | CASSRPSGGAGFETQYF
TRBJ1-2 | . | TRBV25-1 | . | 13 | TGTGCCAGCTCCGGTGTTGGGGGTCGAGGCTACACCTTC | CASSGVGGRGYTF
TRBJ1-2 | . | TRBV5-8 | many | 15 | TGTGCCAGCAGCTTAGAGGGTTTACTGAACTATGGCTACACCTTC | CASSLEGLLNYGYTF
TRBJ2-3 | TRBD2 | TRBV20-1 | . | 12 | TGCAGTGCTAGCGGGGGGGCGGTCACGCAGTATTTT | CSASGGAVTQYF
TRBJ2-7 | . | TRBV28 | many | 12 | TGTGCCAGCAGCCAGGTGATCTACGAGCAGTACTTC | CASSQVIYEQYF
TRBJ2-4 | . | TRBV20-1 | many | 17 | TGCAGTGCTCCCACTCTAAACGAAGTGGGGGGGCGGAACATTCAGTACTTC | CSAPTLNEVGGRNIQYF
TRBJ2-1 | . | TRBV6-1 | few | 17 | TGTGCCAGCAGTGAAGCCGGTTGGCTAGCGCTCGACAATGAGCAGTTCTTC | CASSEAGWLALDNEQFF
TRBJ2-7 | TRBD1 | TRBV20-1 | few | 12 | TGCAGTGCCAAAGGGACAGGCTACGAGCAGTACTTC | CSAKGTGYEQYF
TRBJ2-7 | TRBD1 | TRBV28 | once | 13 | TGTGCCAGCAGGAAACAGGGGGCCTACGAGCAGTACTTC | CASRKQGAYEQYF
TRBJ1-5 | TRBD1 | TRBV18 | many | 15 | TGTGCCAGCTCACCACGTCAGGGGGAGGAACAGCCCCAGCATTTT | CASSPRQGEEQPQHF
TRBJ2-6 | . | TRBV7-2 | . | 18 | TGTGCCAGCAGCTTATACGCCCGGATGTTCTCTGGGGCCAACGTCCTGACTTTC | CASSLYARMFSGANVLTF
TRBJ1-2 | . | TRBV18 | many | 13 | TGTGCCAGCTCACCACCCGTTTACTATGGCTACACCTTC | CASSPPVYYGYTF
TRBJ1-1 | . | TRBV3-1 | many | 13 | TGTGCCAGCAGCCAAGGGAGGAACTTCGAAGCTTTCTTT | CASSQGRNFEAFF
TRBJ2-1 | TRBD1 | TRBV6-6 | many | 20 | TGTGCCAGCAGTTACTCGGGACAGGAATTTCCACCTGGGGCCTACAATGAGCAGTTCTTC | CASSYSGQEFPPGAYNEQFF
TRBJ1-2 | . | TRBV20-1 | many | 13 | TGCAGTGCTTTCTCCCTTTCAGAGTATGGCTACACCTTC | CSAFSLSEYGYTF
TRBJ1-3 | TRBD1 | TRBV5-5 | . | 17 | TGTGCCAGCAGCATAACAGGGGGCATAAGCTCTGGAAACACCATATATTTT | CASSITGGISSGNTIYF
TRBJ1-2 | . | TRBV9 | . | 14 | TGTGCCAGCAGCGGGGGGATTCCGACCTATGGCTACACCTTC | CASSGGIPTYGYTF
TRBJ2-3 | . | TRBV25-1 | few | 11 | TGTGCCACCTTACATAGCGAAACGCAGTATTTT | CATLHSETQYF
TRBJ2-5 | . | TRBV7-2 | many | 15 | TGTGCCAGCAAGCACCCCCGGGGGCCAAAAGAGACCCAGTACTTC | CASKHPRGPKETQYF
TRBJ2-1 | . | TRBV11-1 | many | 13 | TGTGCCAGCAGCCCACTGGTGGAGGATGAGCAGTTCTTC | CASSPLVEDEQFF